The 16 T cell receptor beta chains reported below all come from one sample, sequenced in a study of human T cells and chemical hapten exposure. The time point is: patch test 1, 2 weeks after DPC sensitization. Noted treatment: therapeutic diphenylcyclopropenone sensitization with weekly scalp DPC. TCRdb ran MiXCR on the RACE reads and lists one entry per CDR3 protein. The table includes roughly 360,000 distinct CDR3 sequences, roughly 5% detected once. The sample was whole blood, taken in connection with sensitization to the hapten diphenylcyclopropenone (DPC). All receptors derive from a woman aged 45 to 65 with alopecia areata. Some clones in this sample may be carry-over from other donors' samples.

The chain carries TRBV6-1 and TRBJ1-2; D gene uncertain. The CDR3 loop spans 15 amino acids. The ends were cut back, 0 bases at V and 4 bases at J, with 12 bases in the middle. From germline, CDR1 is MNHNS and CDR2 SASEGT. Written as DNA, the CDR3 is TGTGCCAGCAGTGAAGCAGCACGAGTCGTCTATGGCTACACCTTC. This encodes CASSEAARVVYGYTF.

This clonotype has a count of ten or more. This sequence joins TRBV12-3 or TRBV12-4 and TRBJ1-2; the D is unclear. There are 15 residues in the CDR3. V was pared by 5 bases and J by 0 bases, with 13 bases between. As DNA, the CDR3 is TGTGCCAGCAGTCCCCGGGGTCGTGCTAACTATGGCTACACCTTC. Its protein product is CASSPRGRANYGYTF.

This clonotype was picked up many times. The chain employs TRBV6-5 and TRBJ2-3, with 8 bases matching TRBD2. V shed 8 bases, J shed 0 bases, and the junction held 4 bases outside the gene matches. The germline V gene has CDR1 MNHEY and CDR2 SVGAGI. The length of the CDR3 is 14 residues. The CDR3, as DNA: TGTGCCAGCCAGAAGCGGGGGAGCACAGATACGCAGTATTTT. Its translation is CASQKRGSTDTQYF.

This clonotype has a count of ten or more. The chain couples TRBV27 to TRBJ2-7; D not certain. The ends were cut back, 3 bases at V and 0 bases at J, with 12 bases in the middle. This CDR3 has 15 residues. The germline V gene has CDR1 MNHEY and CDR2 SMNVEV (reference sequence). As DNA, the CDR3 is TGTGCCAGCAGTTTTCGGGCGGAGAGCTCCTACGAGCAGTACTTC. This gives the protein CASSFRAESSYEQYF.

The chain carries TRBV12-3 or TRBV12-4 and TRBJ2-3, with D uncertain. CDR3 size: 13 residues. Trimming took 4 bases from V and 4 from J, leaving 9 bases between them. The CDR3 spells CASSYEVPDTQYF. The CDR3 DNA reads TGTGCCAGCAGTTACGAGGTTCCAGATACGCAGTATTTT.

This clonotype was detected many times. The chain is built from TRBV9 and TRBJ1-2, with 7 nucleotides matching TRBD1. Germline V gives CDR1 SGDLS, CDR2 YYNGEE. The trim removed 4 bases at V and 0 bases at J, leaving 6 bases unmatched. The CDR3 consists of 15 residues. CDR3 sequence (DNA): TGTGCCAGCAGCAACTGGGACAGTGCTAACTATGGCTACACCTTC. It yields the protein CASSNWDSANYGYTF.

This clonotype was seen at least ten times. The chain is built from TRBV6-1 and TRBJ1-2; D is possibly TRBD1 (5 bases). This CDR3 has 13 amino acids. V dropped 5 bases and J dropped 4 bases, with 11 bases sitting between them. Germline-derived CDR1 and CDR2 are MNHNS and SASEGT. The CDR3 region is CASSPDTSYGYTF. The CDR3 bases are TGTGCCAGCAGTCCGGACACCAGCTATGGCTACACCTTC.

This clonotype was counted only a few times. V usage is TRBV28 and J usage is TRBJ1-5, with 7 bases aligning to TRBD1. This CDR3 is 16 amino acids long. Germline CDR1 is MDHEN and CDR2 is SYDVKM. The J segment lost 3 bases and the V segment lost 7 bases, leaving 12 bases of the junction unmatched. The CDR3 sequence: CASTQRTGLNNQPQHF. The CDR3 DNA reads TGTGCCAGCACCCAACGGACAGGACTCAACAATCAGCCCCAGCATTTT.

There are many counts of this clonotype. The CDR3 DNA is TGTGCCAGCACCTTTGAGGCTACAACAGATACGCAGTATTTT. Its protein is CASTFEATTDTQYF. The chain is built from TRBV12-3 or TRBV12-4 and TRBJ2-3; D remains ambiguous. Trimming shortened V by 7 bases and J by 3 bases, and 14 bases separated the two germline ends. The CDR3 totals 14 residues.

This clonotype has at least ten counts. The chain has TRBV9 and TRBJ2-5, with D maybe TRBD1 (5 bases). This CDR3 has 13 residues. Between the trimmed V and J ends, which lost 2 bases and 5 bases, there was a span of 10 bases. Per the germline V gene, CDR1 is SGDLS and CDR2 is YYNGEE. The CDR3 protein is CASSVAGRETQYF. In DNA form, the CDR3 reads TGTGCCAGCAGCGTTGCAGGGCGGGAGACCCAGTACTTC.

In its sample, this clonotype was seen many times. This chain links TRBV27 with TRBJ1-1; D unclear. Germline V gives CDR1 MNHEY, CDR2 SMNVEV (reference sequence). Trimming pared 5 bases from V and 3 bases from J, leaving 10 bases between. This CDR3 has 13 amino acids. The CDR3 DNA is TGTGCCAGCAGTCTTGGGAGACACACTGAAGCTTTCTTT. As protein: CASSLGRHTEAFF.

This clonotype was counted at least ten times. The chain employs TRBV29-1 and TRBJ2-1; TRBD1 might be the D (5 bases). CDR1 SQVTM and CDR2 ANQGSEA come from the germline V gene. Trimming pared 4 bases from V and 8 bases from J, leaving 15 bases between. The length of the CDR3 is 13 residues. The CDR3 here is CSVAAGSWHEQFF. The CDR3 nucleotides read TGCAGCGTTGCAGCAGGGTCTTGGCATGAGCAGTTCTTC.

As for this clonotype: A much larger clone differs by one base, so this may be a read error. The chain links TRBV27 to TRBJ2-7; 9 nucleotides match TRBD2. This CDR3 spans 15 amino acids. Looked up from germline, CDR1 is MNHEY and CDR2 is SMNVEV (reference sequence). Losses at the gene ends were 11 bases for V and 2 bases for J; bases not matched to a gene: 13. The DNA of the CDR3 is TGTGCCGGCGGTATTGTAGCGGGAGCTACCTACGAGCAGTACTTC. This sequence encodes CAGGIVAGATYEQYF.

This clonotype was counted many times. This sequence joins TRBV6-6 and TRBJ1-2; 9 nucleotides match TRBD1. This CDR3 region has 13 residues. Unmatched junction bases numbered 7, after V lost 6 bases and J lost 8 bases. Germline values: CDR1 MNHNY, CDR2 SVGAGI (reference sequence). CDR3 protein: CASRSQGAGGYTF. The CDR3 bases are TGTGCCAGCAGGTCACAGGGGGCTGGAGGCTACACCTTC.

Worth noting for this clonotype: This may stem from a read error, because a much larger clone lies one nucleotide away. J is TRBJ2-7 and V is TRBV9, with D perhaps matching TRBD1 or TRBD2 (5 bases each). The CDR3 consists of 14 residues. The germline V and J ends were trimmed by 5 bases and 2 bases, with 14 bases remaining between them. Germline V gene data show CDR1 as SGDLS and CDR2 as YYNGEE. CDR3 loop: CASSSRDDPYEQYF. In nucleotides, the CDR3 is TGTGCCAGCAGTTCCCGGGACGACCCCTACGAGCAGTACTTC.

This clonotype was recorded many times. A junction boundary mismatches the germline segment, possibly from a read error. The CDR3 region is CASSLGTVNTGELFF. CDR3 bases: TGTGCCAGCAGTTTAGGGACAGTCAACACCGGGGAGCTGTTTTTT. The chain combines TRBV5-1 with TRBJ2-2, with TRBD1 identical over 7 bases. The germline V gene has CDR1 SGHRS and CDR2 YFSETQ. This CDR3 region has 15 residues. Filled out from reference TRBV5-1 and TRBJ2-2, the complete variable domain reads KAGVTQTPRYLIKTRGQQVTLSCSPISGHRSVSWYQQTPGQGLQFLFEYFSETQRNKGNFPGRFSGRQFSNSRSEMNVSTLELGDSALYLCASSLGTVNTGELFFGEGSRLTVL.